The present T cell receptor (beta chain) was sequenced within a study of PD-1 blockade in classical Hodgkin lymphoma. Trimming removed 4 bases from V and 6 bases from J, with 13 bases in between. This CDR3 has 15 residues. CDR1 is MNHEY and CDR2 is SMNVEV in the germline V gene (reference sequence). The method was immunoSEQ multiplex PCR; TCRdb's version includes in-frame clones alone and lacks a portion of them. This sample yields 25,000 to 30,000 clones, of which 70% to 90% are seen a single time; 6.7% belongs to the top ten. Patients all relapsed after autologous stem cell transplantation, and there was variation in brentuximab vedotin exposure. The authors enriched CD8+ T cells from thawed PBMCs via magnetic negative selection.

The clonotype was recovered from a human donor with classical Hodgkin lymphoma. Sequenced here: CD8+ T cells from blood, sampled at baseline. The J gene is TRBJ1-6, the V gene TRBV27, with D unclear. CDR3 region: CASSSDPVPNSPLHF. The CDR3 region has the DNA TGTGCCAGCAGTTCTGACCCGGTCCCTAATTCACCCCTCCACTTT.